The clone carrying this T cell receptor beta chain was counted between two and nine times. The antigen remains undetermined. The sample originates from a study of early T cells in non-severe SARS-CoV-2 infection. Whole-study context: Sequencing used unsorted whole-blood bulk RNA, so chains lack pairing.

Study observations and caveats: VDJdb matching, biased toward anti-spike CD8 responses, missed private and CD4 specificities.

V was clipped by 6 bases and J by 2 bases; unmatched bases: 13. Germline lookup yields CDR1 DFQATT and CDR2 SNEGSKA (reference sequence). This CDR3 has 16 residues. As part of library construction, unique molecular identifiers were attached to individual cDNA molecules. TCRdb ran MiXCR on the 5' RACE reads and lists one entry per CDR3 protein. The data hold roughly 80,000 distinct CDR3 sequences, with about a sixth observed a single time. The sequencing sample was made of whole blood. The receptor comes from an adult who was a healthcare worker with PCR-confirmed SARS-CoV-2 infection or an uninfected control (not recorded which). The rearrangement links TRBV20-1 to TRBJ2-3, with 8 bases identical to TRBD1. The CDR3 loop reads CSATTPTGVFTDTQYF. In DNA, the CDR3 is TGCAGTGCCACTACTCCGACAGGGGTGTTCACAGATACGCAGTATTTT.